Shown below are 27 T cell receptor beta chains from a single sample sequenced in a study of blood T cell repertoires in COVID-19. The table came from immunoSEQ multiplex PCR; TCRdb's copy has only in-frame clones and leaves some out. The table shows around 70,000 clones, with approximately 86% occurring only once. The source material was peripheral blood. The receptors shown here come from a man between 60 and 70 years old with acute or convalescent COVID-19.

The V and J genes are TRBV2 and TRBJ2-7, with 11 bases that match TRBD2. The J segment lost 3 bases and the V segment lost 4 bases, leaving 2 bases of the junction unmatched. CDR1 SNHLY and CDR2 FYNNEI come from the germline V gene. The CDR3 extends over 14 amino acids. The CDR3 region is CASSGLAGGYEQYF. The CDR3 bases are TGTGCCAGCAGTGGGCTAGCGGGGGGCTACGAGCAGTACTTC.

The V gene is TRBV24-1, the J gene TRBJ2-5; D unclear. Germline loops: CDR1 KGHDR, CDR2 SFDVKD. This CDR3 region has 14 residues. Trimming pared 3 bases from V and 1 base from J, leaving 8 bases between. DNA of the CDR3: TGTGCCACCAGTGATCGCAGGTCCCAAGAGACCCAGTACTTC. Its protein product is CATSDRRSQETQYF.

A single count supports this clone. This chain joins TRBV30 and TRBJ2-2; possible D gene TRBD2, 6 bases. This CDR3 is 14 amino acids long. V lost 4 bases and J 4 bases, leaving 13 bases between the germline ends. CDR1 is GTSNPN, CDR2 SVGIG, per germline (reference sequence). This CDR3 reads CAWKNWRGTGELFF. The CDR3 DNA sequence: TGTGCCTGGAAAAATTGGCGGGGCACCGGGGAGCTGTTTTTT.

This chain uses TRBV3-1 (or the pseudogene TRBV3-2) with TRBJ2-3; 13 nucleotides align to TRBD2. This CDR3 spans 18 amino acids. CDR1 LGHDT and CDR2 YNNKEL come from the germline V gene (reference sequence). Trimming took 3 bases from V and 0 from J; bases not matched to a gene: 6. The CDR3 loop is CASSHPGLAGSSTDTQYF. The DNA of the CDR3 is TGTGCCAGCAGCCACCCGGGACTAGCGGGGAGCAGCACAGATACGCAGTATTTT.

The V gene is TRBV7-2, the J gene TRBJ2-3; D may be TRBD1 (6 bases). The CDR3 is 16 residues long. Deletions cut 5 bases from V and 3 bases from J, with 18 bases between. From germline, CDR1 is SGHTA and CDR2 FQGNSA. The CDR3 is CASSPRQVPPTDTQYF. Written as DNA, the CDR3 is TGTGCCAGCAGCCCGAGACAGGTCCCACCGACAGATACGCAGTATTTT.

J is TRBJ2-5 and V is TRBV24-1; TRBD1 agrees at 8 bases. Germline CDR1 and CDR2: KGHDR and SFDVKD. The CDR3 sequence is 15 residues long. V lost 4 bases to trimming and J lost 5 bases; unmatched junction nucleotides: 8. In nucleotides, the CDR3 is TGTGCCACCAGTGACGCCGGGACAGGTGTCGAGACCCAGTACTTC. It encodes CATSDAGTGVETQYF.

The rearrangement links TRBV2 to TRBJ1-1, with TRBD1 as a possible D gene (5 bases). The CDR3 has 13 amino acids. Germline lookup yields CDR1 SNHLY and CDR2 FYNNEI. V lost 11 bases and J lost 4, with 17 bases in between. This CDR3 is CASQVGASTEAFF. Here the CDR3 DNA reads TGTGCCTCCCAGGTTGGGGCGAGCACTGAAGCTTTCTTT.

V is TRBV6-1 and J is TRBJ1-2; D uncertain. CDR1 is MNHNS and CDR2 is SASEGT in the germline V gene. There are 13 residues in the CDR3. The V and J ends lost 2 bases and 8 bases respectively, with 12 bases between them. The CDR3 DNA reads TGTGCCAGCAGTGAATTTAGCATTAACGGCTACACCTTC. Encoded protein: CASSEFSINGYTF.

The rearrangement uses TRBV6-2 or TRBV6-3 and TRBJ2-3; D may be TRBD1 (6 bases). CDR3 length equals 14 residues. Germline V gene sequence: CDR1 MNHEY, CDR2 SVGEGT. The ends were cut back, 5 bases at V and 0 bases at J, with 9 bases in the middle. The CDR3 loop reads CASSEDSSTDTQYF. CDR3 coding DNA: TGTGCCAGCAGTGAGGACAGCAGCACAGATACGCAGTATTTT.

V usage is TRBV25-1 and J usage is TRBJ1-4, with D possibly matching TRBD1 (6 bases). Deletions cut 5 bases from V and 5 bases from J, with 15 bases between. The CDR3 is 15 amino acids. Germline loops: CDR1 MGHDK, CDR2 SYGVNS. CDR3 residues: CASSTLGGGNEKLFF. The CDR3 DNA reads TGTGCCAGCAGTACTCTAGGGGGGGGGAATGAAAAACTGTTTTTT.

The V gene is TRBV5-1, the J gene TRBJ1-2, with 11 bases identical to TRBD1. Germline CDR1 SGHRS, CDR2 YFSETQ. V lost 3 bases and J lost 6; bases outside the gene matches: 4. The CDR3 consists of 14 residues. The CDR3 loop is CASSSPGQGDGYTF. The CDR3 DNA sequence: TGCGCCAGCAGCTCCCCGGGACAGGGGGATGGCTACACCTTC. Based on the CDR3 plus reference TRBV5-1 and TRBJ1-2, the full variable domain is KAGVTQTPRYLIKTRGQQVTLSCSPISGHRSVSWYQQTPGQGLQFLFEYFSETQRNKGNFPGRFSGRQFSNSRSEMNVSTLELGDSALYLCASSSPGQGDGYTFGSGTRLTVV.

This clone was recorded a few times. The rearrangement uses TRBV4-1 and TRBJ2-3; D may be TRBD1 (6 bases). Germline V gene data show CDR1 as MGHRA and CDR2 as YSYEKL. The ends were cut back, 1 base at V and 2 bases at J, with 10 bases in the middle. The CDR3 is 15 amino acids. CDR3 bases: TGCGCCAGCAGCCAAGTCTCAGGGGTCACAGATACGCAGTATTTT. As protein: CASSQVSGVTDTQYF.

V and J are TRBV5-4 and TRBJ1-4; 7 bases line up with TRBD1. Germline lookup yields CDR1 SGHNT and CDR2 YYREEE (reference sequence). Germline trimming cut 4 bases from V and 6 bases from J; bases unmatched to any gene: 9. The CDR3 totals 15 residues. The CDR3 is CASSIRTGADEKLFF. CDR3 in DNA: TGTGCCAGCAGCATCAGGACAGGCGCAGATGAAAAACTGTTTTTT.

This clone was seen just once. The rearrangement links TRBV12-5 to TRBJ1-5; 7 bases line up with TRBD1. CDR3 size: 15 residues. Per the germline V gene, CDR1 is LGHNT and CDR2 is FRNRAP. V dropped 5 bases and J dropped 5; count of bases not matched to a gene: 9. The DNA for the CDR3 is TGTGCTAGTGGTGGCCCCCGGGACAGCCATCAGCCCCAGCATTTT. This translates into CASGGPRDSHQPQHF. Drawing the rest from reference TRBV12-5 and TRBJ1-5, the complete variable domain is DARVTQTPRHKVTEMGQEVTMRCQPILGHNTVFWYRQTMMQGLELLAYFRNRAPLDDSGMPKDRFSAEMPDATLATLKIQPSEPRDSAVYFCASGGPRDSHQPQHFGDGTRLSIL.

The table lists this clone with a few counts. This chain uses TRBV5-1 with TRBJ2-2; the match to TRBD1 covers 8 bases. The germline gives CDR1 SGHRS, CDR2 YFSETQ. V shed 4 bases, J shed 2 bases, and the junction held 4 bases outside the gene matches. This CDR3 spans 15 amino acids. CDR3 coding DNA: TGCGCCAGCAGCGTCGGACAGGGCAACACCGGGGAGCTGTTTTTT. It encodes CASSVGQGNTGELFF.

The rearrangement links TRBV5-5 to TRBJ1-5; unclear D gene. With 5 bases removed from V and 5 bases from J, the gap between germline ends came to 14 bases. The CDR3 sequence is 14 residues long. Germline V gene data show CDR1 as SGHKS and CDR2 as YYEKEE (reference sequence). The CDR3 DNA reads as TGTGCCAGCAGTTTATATAACAGCTATCAGCCCCAGCATTTT. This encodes CASSLYNSYQPQHF.

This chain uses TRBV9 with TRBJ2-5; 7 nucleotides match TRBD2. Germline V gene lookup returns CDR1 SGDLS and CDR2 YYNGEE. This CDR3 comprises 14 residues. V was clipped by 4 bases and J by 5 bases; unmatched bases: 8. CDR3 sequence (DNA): TGTGCCAGCAGCTCATCCGGGGGAGGGGAGACCCAGTACTTC. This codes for CASSSSGGGETQYF.

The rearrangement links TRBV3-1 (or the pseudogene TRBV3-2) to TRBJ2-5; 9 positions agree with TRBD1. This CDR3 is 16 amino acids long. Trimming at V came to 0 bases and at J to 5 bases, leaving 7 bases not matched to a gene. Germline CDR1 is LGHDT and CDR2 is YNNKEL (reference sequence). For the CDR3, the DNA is TGTGCCAGCAGCCAAGAACAGGGGGCGTTGCGGGAGACCCAGTACTTC. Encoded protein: CASSQEQGALRETQYF.

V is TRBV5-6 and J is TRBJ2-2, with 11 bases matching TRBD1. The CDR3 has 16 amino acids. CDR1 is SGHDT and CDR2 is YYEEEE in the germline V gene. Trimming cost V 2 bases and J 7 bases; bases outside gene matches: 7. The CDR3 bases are TGTGCCAGCAGCTTAGCGGACAGGGGGCTCATCGGGGAGCTGTTTTTT. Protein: CASSLADRGLIGELFF.

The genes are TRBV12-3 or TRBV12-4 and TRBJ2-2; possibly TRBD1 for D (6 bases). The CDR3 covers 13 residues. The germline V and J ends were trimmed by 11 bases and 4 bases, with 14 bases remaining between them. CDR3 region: CAGQGSATGELFF. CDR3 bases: TGTGCCGGCCAGGGGTCGGCCACCGGGGAGCTGTTTTTT.

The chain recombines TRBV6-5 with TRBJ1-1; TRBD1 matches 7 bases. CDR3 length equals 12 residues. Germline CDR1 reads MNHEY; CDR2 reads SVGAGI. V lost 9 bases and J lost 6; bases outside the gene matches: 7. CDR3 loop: CASSQGRSEAFF. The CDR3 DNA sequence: TGTGCCAGTTCACAGGGGCGGTCTGAAGCTTTCTTT.

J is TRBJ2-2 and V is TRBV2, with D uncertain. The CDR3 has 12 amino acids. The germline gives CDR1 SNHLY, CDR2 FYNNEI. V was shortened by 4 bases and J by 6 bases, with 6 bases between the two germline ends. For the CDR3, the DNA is TGTGCCAGCAGTGTGGCCGCCGGGGAGCTGTTTTTT. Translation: CASSVAAGELFF. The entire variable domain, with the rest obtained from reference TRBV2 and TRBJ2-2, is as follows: EPEVTQTPSHQVTQMGQEVILRCVPISNHLYFYWYRQILGQKVEFLVSFYNNEISEKSEIFDDQFSVERPDGSNFTLKIRSTKLEDSAMYFCASSVAAGELFFGEGSRLTVL.

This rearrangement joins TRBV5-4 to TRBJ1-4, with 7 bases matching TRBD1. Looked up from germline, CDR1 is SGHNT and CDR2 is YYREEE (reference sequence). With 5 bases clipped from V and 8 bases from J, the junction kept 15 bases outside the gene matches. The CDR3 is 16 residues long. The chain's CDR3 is CASSSEGVTGREKLFF. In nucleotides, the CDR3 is TGTGCCAGCAGTTCAGAAGGAGTGACAGGGCGAGAAAAACTGTTTTTT.

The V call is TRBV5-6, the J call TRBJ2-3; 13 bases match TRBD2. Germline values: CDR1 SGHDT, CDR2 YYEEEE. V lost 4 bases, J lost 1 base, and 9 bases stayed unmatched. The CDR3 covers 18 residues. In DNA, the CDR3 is TGTGCCAGCAGCCGAAGGGGGACTAGCGGGGTGCGCACAGATACGCAGTATTTT. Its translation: CASSRRGTSGVRTDTQYF. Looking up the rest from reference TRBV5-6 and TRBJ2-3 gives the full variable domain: DAGVTQSPTHLIKTRGQQVTLRCSPKSGHDTVSWYQQALGQGPQFIFQYYEEEERQRGNFPDRFSGHQFPNYSSELNVNALLLGDSALYLCASSRRGTSGVRTDTQYFGPGTRLTVL.

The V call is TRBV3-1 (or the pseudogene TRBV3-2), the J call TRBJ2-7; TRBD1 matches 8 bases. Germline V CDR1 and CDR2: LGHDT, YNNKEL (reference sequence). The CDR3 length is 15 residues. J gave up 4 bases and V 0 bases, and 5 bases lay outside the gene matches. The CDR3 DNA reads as TGTGCCAGCAGCCAAGACAGGGGGCGGATTTACGAGCAGTACTTC. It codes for CASSQDRGRIYEQYF.

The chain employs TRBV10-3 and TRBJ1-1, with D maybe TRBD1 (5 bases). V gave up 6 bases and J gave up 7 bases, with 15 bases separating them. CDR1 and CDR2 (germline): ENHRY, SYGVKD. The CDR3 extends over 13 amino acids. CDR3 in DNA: TGTGCCATCAGGACCGACAGAATACGTGAAGCTTTCTTT. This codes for CAIRTDRIREAFF.

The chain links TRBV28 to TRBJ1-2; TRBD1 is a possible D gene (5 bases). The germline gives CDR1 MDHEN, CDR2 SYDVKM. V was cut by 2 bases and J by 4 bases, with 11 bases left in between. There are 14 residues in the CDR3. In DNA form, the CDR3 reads TGTGCCAGCAGTTTAGGGCGGGGGAGCTATGGCTACACCTTC. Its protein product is CASSLGRGSYGYTF.